This T cell receptor (beta chain) was sequenced during a study of shared clonotypes between healthy human individuals. Into CD45RA+ naive and CD45RA-negative memory subsets, the CD4+ cells were split. Roughly 200 ng DNA, 30,000 or so T cell genomes, went into each sorted-subset replicate PCR. The table came from immunoSEQ multiplex PCR; TCRdb's copy has only in-frame clones and leaves some out. The profile covers 2,100,000 or so clones, with about 94% appearing a single time and less than 0.15% taken by the ten largest. Overall study findings and caveats: Clonotypes which were not shared had lower generation probabilities than clonotypes that all four donors shared.

This clone was seen only a few times. Its antigen is unknown. Sequencing was carried out using naive CD4+ T cells sorted from blood. Noted subset: CD45RA+ positively selected. The origin of this receptor is a man aged 18 to 35 in good health.

CDR3 residues: CASSSSYNSPLHF. In nucleotides, the CDR3 is TGTGCCAGCAGCAGCTCCTATAATTCACCCCTCCACTTT. The chain uses TRBV14 and TRBJ1-6; no clear D gene. Germline loops: CDR1 SGHDN, CDR2 FVKESK. V was pared by 5 bases and J by 0 bases, with 2 bases between. The CDR3 runs to 13 residues.